The clone carrying this T cell receptor beta chain was seen a handful of times. In the authors' workflow: Scientists estimated how many nucleated cells there were by amplifying reference gene primers. Measured with immunoSEQ multiplex PCR; TCRdb has only the in-frame clones, and not every one. V and J calls and clone size come straight from that table; D and trimming were deduced from the DNA. The sample has about 270,000 clones, approximately 90% seen once. Participants were aged roughly 18 to 100 years from 20 to 30 US areas. Exposed enrollees encountered a COVID-19 case at some point within 2 weeks before study entry. The sample is drawn from a study of blood T cell repertoires in COVID-19. Study as a whole: COVID-19 samples from acute and convalescent phases originated in the United States, Italy and Spain.

V lost 5 bases, J lost 5 bases, and 18 bases lay in between. Germline values: CDR1 LGHDT, CDR2 YNNKEL (reference sequence). The CDR3 has 15 amino acids. Sequencing was performed on PBMCs or T cells enriched from blood (not recorded which). This clonotype originated in a man aged 35-49 years who had been exposed to COVID-19. The chain uses TRBV3-1 (or the pseudogene TRBV3-2) and TRBJ1-1; D might be TRBD1 (5 bases). The CDR3 DNA reads as TGTGCCAGCAGCGATCTGGACGGGGGTTGGACTGAAGCTTTCTTT. Its translation is CASSDLDGGWTEAFF.